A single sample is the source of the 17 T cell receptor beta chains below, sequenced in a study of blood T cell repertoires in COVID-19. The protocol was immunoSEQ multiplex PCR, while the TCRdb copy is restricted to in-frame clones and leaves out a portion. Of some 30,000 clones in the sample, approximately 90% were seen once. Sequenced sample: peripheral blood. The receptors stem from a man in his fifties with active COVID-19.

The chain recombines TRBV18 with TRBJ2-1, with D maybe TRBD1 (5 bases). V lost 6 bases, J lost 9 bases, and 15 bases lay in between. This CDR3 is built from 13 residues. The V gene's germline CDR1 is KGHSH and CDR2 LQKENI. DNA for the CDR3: TGTGCCAGCTCGACACCCAGCAGGGTTGAGCAGTTCTTC. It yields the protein CASSTPSRVEQFF.

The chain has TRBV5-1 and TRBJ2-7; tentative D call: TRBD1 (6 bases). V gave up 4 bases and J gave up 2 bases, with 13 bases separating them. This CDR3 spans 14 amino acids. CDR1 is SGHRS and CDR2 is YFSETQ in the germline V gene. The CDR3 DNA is TGCGCCAGCAGCACAACAGGGCCCCCCTACGAGCAGTACTTC. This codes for CASSTTGPPYEQYF.

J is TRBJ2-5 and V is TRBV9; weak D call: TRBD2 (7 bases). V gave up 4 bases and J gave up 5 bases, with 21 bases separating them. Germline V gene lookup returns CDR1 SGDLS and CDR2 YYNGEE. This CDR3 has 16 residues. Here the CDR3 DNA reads TGTGCCAGCAGCTTGATGCCCGGGGGGCGCTTGGAGACCCAGTACTTC. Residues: CASSLMPGGRLETQYF.

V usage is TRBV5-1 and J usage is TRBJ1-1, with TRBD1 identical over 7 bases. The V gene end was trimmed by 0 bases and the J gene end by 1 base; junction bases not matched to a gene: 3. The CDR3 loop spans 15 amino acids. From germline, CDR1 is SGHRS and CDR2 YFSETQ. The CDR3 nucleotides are TGCGCCAGCAGCTTGGAGGGGGCTGGGAACACTGAAGCTTTCTTT. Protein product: CASSLEGAGNTEAFF. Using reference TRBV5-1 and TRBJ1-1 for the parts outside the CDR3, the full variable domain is KAGVTQTPRYLIKTRGQQVTLSCSPISGHRSVSWYQQTPGQGLQFLFEYFSETQRNKGNFPGRFSGRQFSNSRSEMNVSTLELGDSALYLCASSLEGAGNTEAFFGQGTRLTVV.

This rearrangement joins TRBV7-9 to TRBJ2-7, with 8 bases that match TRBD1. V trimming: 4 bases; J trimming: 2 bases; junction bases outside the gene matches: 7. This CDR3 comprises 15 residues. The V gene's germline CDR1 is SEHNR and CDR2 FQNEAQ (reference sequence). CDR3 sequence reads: CASSSGLTGAYEQYF. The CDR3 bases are TGTGCCAGCAGCTCGGGGCTGACAGGGGCCTACGAGCAGTACTTC.

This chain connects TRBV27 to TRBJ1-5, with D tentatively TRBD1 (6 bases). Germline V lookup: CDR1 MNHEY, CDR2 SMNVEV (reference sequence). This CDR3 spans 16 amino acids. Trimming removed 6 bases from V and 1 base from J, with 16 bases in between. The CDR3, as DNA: TGTGCCAGCAGGCTCCAGGGGCAGGGAAGCAATCAGCCCCAGCATTTT. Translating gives CASRLQGQGSNQPQHF.

CDR3 in amino acids: CASSPGTSGPLHF. In DNA form, the CDR3 reads TGTGCCAGCAGTCCGGGGACTTCGGGGCCCCTCCACTTT. The V and J genes are TRBV27 and TRBJ1-6; possibly TRBD1 for D (5 bases). V gave up 5 bases and J gave up 13 bases, with 15 bases separating them. The CDR3 sequence is 13 residues long. The V gene's germline CDR1 is MNHEY and CDR2 SMNVEV (reference sequence).

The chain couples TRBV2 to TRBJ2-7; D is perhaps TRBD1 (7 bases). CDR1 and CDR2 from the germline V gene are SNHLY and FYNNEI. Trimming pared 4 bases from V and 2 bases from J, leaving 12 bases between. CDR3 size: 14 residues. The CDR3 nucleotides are TGTGCCAGCAGTGTCCCCAGGGGGGCCTACGAGCAGTACTTC. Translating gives CASSVPRGAYEQYF.

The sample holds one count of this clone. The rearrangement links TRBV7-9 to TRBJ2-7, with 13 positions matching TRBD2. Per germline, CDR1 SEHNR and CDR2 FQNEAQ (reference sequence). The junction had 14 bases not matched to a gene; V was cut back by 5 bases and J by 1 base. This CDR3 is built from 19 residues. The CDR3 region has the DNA TGTGCCAGCAGCGGACCGGGACTAGCGGGACCCACGGCGTCCTACGAGCAGTACTTC. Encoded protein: CASSGPGLAGPTASYEQYF. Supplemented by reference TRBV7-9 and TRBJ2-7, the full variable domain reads DTGVSQNPRHKITKRGQNVTFRCDPISEHNRLYWYRQTLGQGPEFLTYFQNEAQLEKSRLLSDRFSAERPKGSFSTLEIQRTEQGDSAMYLCASSGPGLAGPTASYEQYFGPGTRLTVT.

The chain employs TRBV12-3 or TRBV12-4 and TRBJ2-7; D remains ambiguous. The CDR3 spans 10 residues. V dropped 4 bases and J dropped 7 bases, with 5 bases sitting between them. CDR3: CASSSYEQYF. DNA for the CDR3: TGTGCCAGCAGTTCGTATGAGCAGTACTTC.

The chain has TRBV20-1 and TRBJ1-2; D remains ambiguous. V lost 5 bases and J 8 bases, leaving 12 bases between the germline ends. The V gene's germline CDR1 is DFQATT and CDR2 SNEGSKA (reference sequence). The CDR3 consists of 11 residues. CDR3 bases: TGCAGTGCTGAAAAAGCGGGGGGCTACACCTTC. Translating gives CSAEKAGGYTF.

The CDR3 reads CSVKTTRSYEQYF. The CDR3 region has the DNA TGCAGCGTGAAGACTACCCGCTCCTACGAGCAGTACTTC. The chain is built from TRBV29-1 and TRBJ2-7, with a tentative D call TRBD2 (5 bases). Looked up from germline, CDR1 is SQVTM and CDR2 is ANQGSEA. V was trimmed by 6 bases and J by 0 bases, leaving 12 bases between them. The CDR3 contains 13 residues.

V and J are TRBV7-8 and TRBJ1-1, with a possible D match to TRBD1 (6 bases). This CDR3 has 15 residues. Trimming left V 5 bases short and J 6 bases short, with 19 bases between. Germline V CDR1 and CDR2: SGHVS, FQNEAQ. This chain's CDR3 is CASSQTDRLRSEAFF. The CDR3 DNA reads TGTGCCAGCAGCCAAACTGACAGGCTCCGGTCTGAAGCTTTCTTT.

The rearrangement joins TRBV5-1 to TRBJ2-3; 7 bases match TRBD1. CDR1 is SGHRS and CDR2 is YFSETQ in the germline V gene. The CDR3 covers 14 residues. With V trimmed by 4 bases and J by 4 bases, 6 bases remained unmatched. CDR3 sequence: CASSPGQTSDTQYF. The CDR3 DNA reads TGCGCCAGCAGCCCGGGACAGACCTCAGATACGCAGTATTTT.

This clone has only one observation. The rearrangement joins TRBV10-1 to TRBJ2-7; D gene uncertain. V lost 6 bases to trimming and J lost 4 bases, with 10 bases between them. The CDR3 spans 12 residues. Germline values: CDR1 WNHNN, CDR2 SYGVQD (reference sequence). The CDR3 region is CASSPNRYEQYF. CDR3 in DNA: TGCGCCAGCAGCCCGAACCGGTACGAGCAGTACTTC.

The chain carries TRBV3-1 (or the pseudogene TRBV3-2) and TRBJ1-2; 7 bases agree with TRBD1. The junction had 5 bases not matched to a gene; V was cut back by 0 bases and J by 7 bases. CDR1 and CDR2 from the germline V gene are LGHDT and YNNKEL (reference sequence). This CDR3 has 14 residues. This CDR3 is CASSQDDRAPGYTF. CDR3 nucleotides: TGTGCCAGCAGCCAAGATGACAGGGCTCCTGGCTACACCTTC.

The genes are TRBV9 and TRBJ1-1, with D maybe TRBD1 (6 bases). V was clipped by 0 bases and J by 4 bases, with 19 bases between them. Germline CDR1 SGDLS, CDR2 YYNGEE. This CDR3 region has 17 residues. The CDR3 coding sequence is TGTGCCAGCAGCGTAGGTAACAGGGAGAACGGTAGCACTGAAGCTTTCTTT. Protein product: CASSVGNRENGSTEAFF.